This T cell receptor beta chain derives from a study of radiotherapy plus CTLA-4 blockade in lung cancer. For the study at large: 15% to 20% of patients responded objectively, and roughly 30% achieved disease control.

Produced via immunoSEQ multiplex PCR; TCRdb's table is partial and in-frame only. This table has about 45,000 clones, roughly 60% appearing once. Ipilimumab-mediated CTLA-4 blockade plus focal radiation was given to patients having chemo-refractory metastatic non-small-cell lung cancer. CDR1 and CDR2 from the germline V gene are SGHVS and FNYEAQ. This CDR3 has 14 residues. Unmatched junction bases numbered 8, after V lost 6 bases and J lost 7 bases. Study conclusions and caveats: Clones of tumor-derived TCRs expanded in blood after radiotherapy plus ipilimumab. Response, reportedly, was best predicted by interferon-beta along with early blood T cell clone dynamics.

In this sample, this clone turned up once. The antigen remains unidentified. The chain couples TRBV7-6 to TRBJ2-1, with 8 nucleotides matching TRBD2. The sequenced sample was peripheral blood, obtained from a patient treated with radiotherapy plus ipilimumab. The receptor's source is a human donor with non-small cell lung cancer who had a partial response to radiotherapy plus ipilimumab. The CDR3 bases are TGTGCCAGCAGGGATCCGGGACTAGAAAATGAGCAGTTCTTC. Its protein is CASRDPGLENEQFF.